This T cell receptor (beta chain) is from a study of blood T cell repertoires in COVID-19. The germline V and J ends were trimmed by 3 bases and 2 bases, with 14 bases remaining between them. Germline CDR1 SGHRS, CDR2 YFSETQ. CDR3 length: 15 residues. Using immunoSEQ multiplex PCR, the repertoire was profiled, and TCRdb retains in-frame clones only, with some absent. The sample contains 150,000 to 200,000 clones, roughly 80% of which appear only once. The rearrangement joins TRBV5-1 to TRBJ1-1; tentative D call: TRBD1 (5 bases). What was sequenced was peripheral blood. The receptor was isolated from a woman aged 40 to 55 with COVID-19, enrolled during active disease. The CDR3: CASSWGGGINTEAFF. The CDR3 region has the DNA TGCGCCAGCAGCTGGGGCGGGGGGATAAACACTGAAGCTTTCTTT.